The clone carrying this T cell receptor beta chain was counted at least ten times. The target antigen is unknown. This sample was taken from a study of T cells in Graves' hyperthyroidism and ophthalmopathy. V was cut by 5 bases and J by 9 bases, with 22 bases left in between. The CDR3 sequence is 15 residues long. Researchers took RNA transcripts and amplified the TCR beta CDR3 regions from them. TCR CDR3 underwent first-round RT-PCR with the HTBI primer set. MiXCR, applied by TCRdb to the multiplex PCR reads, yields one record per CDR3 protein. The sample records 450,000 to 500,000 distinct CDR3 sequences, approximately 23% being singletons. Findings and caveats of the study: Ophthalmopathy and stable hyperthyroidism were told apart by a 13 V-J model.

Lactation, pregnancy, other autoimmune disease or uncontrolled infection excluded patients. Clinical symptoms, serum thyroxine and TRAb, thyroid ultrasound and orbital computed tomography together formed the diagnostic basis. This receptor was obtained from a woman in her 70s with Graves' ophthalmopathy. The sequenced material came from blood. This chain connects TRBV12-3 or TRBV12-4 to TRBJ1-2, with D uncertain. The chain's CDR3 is CASSDTHPSGGSYTF. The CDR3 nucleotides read TGTGCCAGCAGTGACACCCATCCGTCCGGAGGCAGCTACACCTTC.